The 9 T cell receptor beta chains listed next were all sequenced from one sample in a study of shared clonotypes between healthy human individuals. Only in-frame clones appear in the TCRdb table, and some are missing; sequencing was by immunoSEQ multiplex PCR. The sample contains about 2.3 million clones, about nine tenths of which appear only once. The sequenced material came from naive CD4+ T cells from PBMCs. The subset is: CD45RA+ positively selected. The receptors were gathered from a man aged 18-30 years in good health. Some clones in this sample may be carry-over from other donors' samples.

Here the CDR3 reads CASSPGTGRTYEQYF. CDR3 in DNA: TGTGCCAGCAGCCCCGGGACAGGGCGAACCTACGAGCAGTACTTC. V gene TRBV5-6 combines with J gene TRBJ2-7; 9 nucleotides align to TRBD1. This CDR3 region has 15 residues. Germline-derived CDR1 and CDR2 are SGHDT and YYEEEE. V gave up 4 bases and J gave up 2 bases; unmatched junction bases: 7.

J is TRBJ1-3 and V is TRBV6-6, with 7 bases fitting TRBD1. This CDR3 is 14 amino acids long. The germline V gene encodes CDR1 MNHNY and CDR2 SVGAGI (reference sequence). Unmatched junction bases numbered 4, after V lost 0 bases and J lost 8 bases. The CDR3 sequence: CASSYSDRTDTIYF. The CDR3 DNA sequence: TGTGCCAGCAGTTACTCGGACAGGACGGACACCATATATTTT.

The rearrangement links TRBV6-5 to TRBJ2-3, with D perhaps matching TRBD1 (5 bases). This CDR3 is built from 13 residues. Trimming removed 4 bases from V and 2 bases from J, with 7 bases in between. In germline, CDR1 is MNHEY, CDR2 SVGAGI. The CDR3 sequence: CASSSQVTDTQYF. The DNA of the CDR3 is TGTGCCAGCAGTTCACAGGTCACAGATACGCAGTATTTT.

The chain joins TRBV29-1 to TRBJ1-4; D gene ambiguous. V lost 7 bases, J lost 6 bases, and 15 bases lay in between. Germline V gene sequence: CDR1 SQVTM, CDR2 ANQGSEA. The CDR3 is 13 amino acids. In DNA form, the CDR3 reads TGCAGCGCGGTGAGACCGGCGGATGAAAAACTGTTTTTT. Its translation: CSAVRPADEKLFF.

This clone was seen only once. The chain couples TRBV4-3 to TRBJ2-5; 8 bases align to TRBD2. Germline assignment: CDR1 LGHNA and CDR2 YSLEER. CDR3 length: 14 amino acids. V shed 1 base and J 4 bases; nucleotides not matched to a gene: 2. This CDR3 is CASSQGGLAETQYF. DNA for the CDR3: TGCGCCAGCAGCCAAGGAGGACTAGCAGAGACCCAGTACTTC.

V is TRBV2 and J is TRBJ1-1, with D hard to call. The CDR3 runs to 13 residues. In germline, CDR1 is SNHLY, CDR2 FYNNEI. V was pared by 4 bases and J by 1 base, with 7 bases between. Written as DNA, the CDR3 is TGTGCCAGCAGTGTTGTCACGAACACTGAAGCTTTCTTT. Its translation: CASSVVTNTEAFF.

The J gene is TRBJ1-2, the V gene TRBV19, with TRBD1 matching 8 bases. Per germline, CDR1 LNHDA and CDR2 SQIVND (reference sequence). This CDR3 is built from 15 residues. With 4 bases clipped from V and 8 bases from J, the junction kept 12 bases outside the gene matches. The CDR3 DNA sequence: TGTGCCAGTAGTACACCAGACAGGGGCGGGTACGGCTACACCTTC. It yields the protein CASSTPDRGGYGYTF. The full variable domain, rest sourced from reference TRBV19 and TRBJ1-2, is DGGITQSPKYLFRKEGQNVTLSCEQNLNHDAMYWYRQDPGQGLRLIYYSQIVNDFQKGDIAEGYSVSREKKESFPLTVTSAQKNPTAFYLCASSTPDRGGYGYTFGSGTRLTVV.

The sample holds one count of this clone. J is TRBJ2-7 and V is TRBV6-1, with D unresolved. Germline CDR1 and CDR2: MNHNS and SASEGT. The V gene lost 3 bases and the J gene lost 3 bases, with 6 bases spanning the gap. The CDR3 has 12 residues. The DNA for the CDR3 is TGTGCCAGCAGTGATACGGGCTACGAGCAGTACTTC. Protein product: CASSDTGYEQYF.

This chain links TRBV7-2 with TRBJ2-7; D might be TRBD1 (6 bases). Trimming took 3 bases from V and 3 from J, leaving 15 bases between them. In germline, CDR1 is SGHTA, CDR2 FQGNSA. The CDR3 has 15 residues. In DNA form, the CDR3 reads TGTGCCAGCAGCTTGTCGGACAGCAGGGGCTACGAGCAGTACTTC. The encoded protein is CASSLSDSRGYEQYF. Full variable domain (outside the CDR3, taken from reference TRBV7-2 and TRBJ2-7): GAGVSQSPSNKVTEKGKDVELRCDPISGHTALYWYRQSLGQGLEFLIYFQGNSAPDKSGLPSDRFSAERTGGSVSTLTIQRTQQEDSAVYLCASSLSDSRGYEQYFGPGTRLTVT.